This TCR beta chain was recorded in a study of blood T cell repertoires in COVID-19 (dated by TCRdb to 2019 to 2021). Looking at the study overall: Samples from collaborators originated in the United States, Italy and Spain and spanned both the acute and convalescent phases of COVID-19. The material from the prospective study consisted of cDNA or gDNA derived from T cells, B-cell-depleted T cells, or PBMCs. Deeply sampled blood TCRbeta repertoires from subjects exposed to, actively infected with, or recovered from COVID-19 were included in the dataset. A freely available public database, intended as a resource for researchers studying the immune response to SARS-CoV-2, is where the repertoires were released. Samples were obtained from the ongoing ImmuneRACE study (first 160 participants) and from approximately 1,200 subjects provided by 6 global collaborators. Sample metadata almost always included a de-identified subject ID, COVID-19 status, age in years and sex. HLA class I and class II types, where available, came from metadata supplied by the sample provider rather than from assay-based typing.

The junction carries 26 bases between V and J, which are trimmed by 5 bases and 13 bases respectively. CDR1 and CDR2 are read off the germline V gene (reference sequence) as WNHNN and SYGVQD. The CDR3 runs 15 residues from the cysteine to the phenylalanine. Only the CDR3 part of the read is kept: 45 bases, read in frame from the first base. TCRbeta CDR3 regions were amplified from genomic DNA by means of the immunoSEQ Assay, a bias-controlled multiplex PCR. From the authors' description of their analysis: Within the assay, amplification of reference gene primers was used to estimate how many nucleated cells each sample contained. To quantify the absolute abundance of each unique TCRbeta CDR3 rearrangement, sequence reads were collapsed and filtered. Productive Simpson clonality was computed per sample as the square root of Simpson's diversity index over productive rearrangements. TCRdb limited this immuneACCESS table to in-frame rearrangements with V and J called. A share of clones is missing; checked studies link under half to unresolved V genes, and the rest is unexplained. The D gene and trimming were derived from the DNA, and the V and J assignments and clone size from that table. This sample has approximately 230,000 clones in its table, and 80% to 90% of those were observed once. The ten largest clones represent around 2.2% of the sample.

The research as a whole found: The quantity of clinical and demographic metadata differed by source and by participant and was supplied without curation.

Another Seattle source contributed samples from volunteer blood donors who had recovered from COVID-19. The collaborating institutions used their own protocols to collect whole blood in K2EDTA tubes. For TCRbeta analysis, collaborators shipped samples in one of three forms: frozen whole blood, isolated PBMCs, or DNA extracted from either of those sample types. In regard to this clone: The antigen it recognizes is unknown. Base quality data are lacking; no much larger clone is found one base away.

The chain was built from TRBV10-1 and TRBJ1-1; matching of 5 bases hints at TRBD1 as the D gene. The sample comprised peripheral blood. The sequence was obtained from a young man who had recovered from COVID-19. The DNA sequence is as follows: TGCGCCAGCAGTTTTACCAACCAGGGTCTCAGGCCGCTTTTCTTT. This translates into CASSFTNQGLRPLFF.